This T cell receptor (beta chain) was sequenced in a study of tissue T cells after allogeneic stem cell transplantation. Turning to the study itself: Tissue samples with histologically apparent lymphocytes on H&E review were prioritized for sequencing.

Clones were sequenced by immunoSEQ multiplex PCR, and TCRdb holds only the in-frame ones, with some missing. The repertoire holds 7,500 to 10,000 clones, with approximately 64% as singletons. The sample was tissue from the ileum, taken at autopsy. The TCR sequence derives from a woman between 18 and 55 years old with breast cancer.

The CDR3, as DNA: TGTGCCTGGAGTGTTGCGGTCCGCCACACAGATACGCAGTATTTT. Its protein is CAWSVAVRHTDTQYF. The chain joins TRBV30 to TRBJ2-3; D unresolved. Germline V gene data show CDR1 as GTSNPN and CDR2 as SVGIG (reference sequence). Deletions cut 0 bases from V and 2 bases from J, with 12 bases between. The CDR3 spans 15 residues.